The present T cell receptor beta chain was sequenced within a study of T cell changes during pregnancy in multiple sclerosis. V lost 0 bases, J lost 8 bases, and 10 bases lay in between. Germline V gene sequence: CDR1 SGHTA, CDR2 FQGNSA. The CDR3 spans 14 residues. The table came from immunoSEQ multiplex PCR; TCRdb's copy has only in-frame clones and leaves some out. The data show about 83,000 clones, around 90% seen once. The V call is TRBV7-2, the J call TRBJ1-4; D may be TRBD1 (5 bases). Sample: PBMCs, taken in the first trimester of pregnancy. This TCR was recovered from a female donor in good health, serving as a control in a pregnancy study. Some clones in this sample may be carry-over from other donors' samples. The CDR3 here is CASSLAAGQEKLFF. The CDR3 nucleotides read TGTGCCAGCAGCTTAGCTGCAGGGCAAGAAAAACTGTTTTTT.